This TCR beta chain derives from a study of T-cell memory formation after mild COVID-19. Study-level findings and limits: The study detected some responding clones in pre-infection memory, suggesting cross-reactive memory joined.

V dropped 4 bases and J dropped 4 bases, with 10 bases sitting between them. Looked up from germline, CDR1 is MNHEY and CDR2 is SVGAGI. This CDR3 has 13 amino acids. As for this clonotype: Its matching antigen is unknown.

TCRdb independently ran MiXCR on the 5' RACE reads; one entry per CDR3 protein. Among 450,000 to 650,000 distinct CDR3 sequences listed, roughly 22% were seen once. The sequencing input was PBMCs or a T cell subset sorted from them (not recorded which). This TCR was sampled from an adult woman who had mild COVID-19 (a few samples of this study predate the infection). Cell type and time point are not known. This sequence joins TRBV6-5 and TRBJ2-5; D might be TRBD1 or TRBD2, each matching 5 bases. CDR3 amino acids: CASSWGSRETQYF. CDR3 bases: TGTGCCAGCAGTTGGGGGTCTCGAGAGACCCAGTACTTC.